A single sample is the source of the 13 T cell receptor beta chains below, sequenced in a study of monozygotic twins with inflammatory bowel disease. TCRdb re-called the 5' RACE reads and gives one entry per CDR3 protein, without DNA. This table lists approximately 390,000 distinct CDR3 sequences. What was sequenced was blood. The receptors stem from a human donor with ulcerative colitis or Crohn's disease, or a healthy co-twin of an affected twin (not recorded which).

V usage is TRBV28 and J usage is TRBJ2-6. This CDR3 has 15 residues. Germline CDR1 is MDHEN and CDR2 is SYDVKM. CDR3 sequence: CASSLLADAANVLTF.

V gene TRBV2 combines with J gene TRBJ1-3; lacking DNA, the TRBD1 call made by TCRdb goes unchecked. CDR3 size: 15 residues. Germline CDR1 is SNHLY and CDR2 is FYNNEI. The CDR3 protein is CASSSTGLGGNTIYF.

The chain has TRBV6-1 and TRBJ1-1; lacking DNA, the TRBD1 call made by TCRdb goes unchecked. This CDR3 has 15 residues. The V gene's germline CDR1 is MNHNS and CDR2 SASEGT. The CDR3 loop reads CASSVGRGGGTEAFF.

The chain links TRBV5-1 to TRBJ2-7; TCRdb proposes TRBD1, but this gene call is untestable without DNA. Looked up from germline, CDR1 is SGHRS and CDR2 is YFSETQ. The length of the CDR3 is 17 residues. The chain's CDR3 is CASSRLPPGQLSYEQYF.

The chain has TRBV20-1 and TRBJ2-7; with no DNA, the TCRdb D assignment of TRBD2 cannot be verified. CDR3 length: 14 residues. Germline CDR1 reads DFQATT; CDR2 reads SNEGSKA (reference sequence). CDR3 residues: CSARDGLAVDEQYF.

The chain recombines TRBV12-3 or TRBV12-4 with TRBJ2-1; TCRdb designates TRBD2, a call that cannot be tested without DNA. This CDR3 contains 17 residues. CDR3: CASSLGLLAGLLNEQFF.

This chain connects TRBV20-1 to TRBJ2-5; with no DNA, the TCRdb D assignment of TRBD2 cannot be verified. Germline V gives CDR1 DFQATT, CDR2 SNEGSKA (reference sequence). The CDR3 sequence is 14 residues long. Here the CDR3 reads CSAAGTSGQETQYF.

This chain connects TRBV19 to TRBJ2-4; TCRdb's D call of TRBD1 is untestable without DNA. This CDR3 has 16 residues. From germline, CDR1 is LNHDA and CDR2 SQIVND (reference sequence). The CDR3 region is CASSIVTDLAKNIQYF.

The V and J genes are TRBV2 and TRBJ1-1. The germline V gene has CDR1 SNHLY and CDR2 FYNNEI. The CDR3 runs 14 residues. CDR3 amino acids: CASRFRIVNTEAFF.

This CDR3 is CATTDYRGYGYTF. The V call is TRBV15, the J call TRBJ1-2; TCRdb selects TRBD1, and the lack of DNA leaves this call unchecked. The germline V gene encodes CDR1 LNHNV and CDR2 YYDKDF (reference sequence). CDR3 size: 13 residues.

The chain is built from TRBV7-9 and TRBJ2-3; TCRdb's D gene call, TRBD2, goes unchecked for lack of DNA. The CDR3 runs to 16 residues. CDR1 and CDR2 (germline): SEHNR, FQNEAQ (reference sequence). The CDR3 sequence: CAIGTSGALKADTQYF.

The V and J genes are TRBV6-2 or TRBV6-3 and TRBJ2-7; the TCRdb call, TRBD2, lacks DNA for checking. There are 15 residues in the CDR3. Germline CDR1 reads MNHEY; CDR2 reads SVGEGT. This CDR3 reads CASSFTTGTIYEQYF.

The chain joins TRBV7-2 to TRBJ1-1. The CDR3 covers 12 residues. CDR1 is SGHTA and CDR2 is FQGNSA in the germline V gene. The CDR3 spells CASSKRHQAAFF.